Presented here are 22 T cell receptor beta chains from one specimen sequenced in a study of T cell responses to AZD1222 COVID-19 vaccine. The protocol was immunoSEQ multiplex PCR, while the TCRdb copy is restricted to in-frame clones and leaves out a portion. The sample consists of about 140,000 clones, approximately 89% of them appearing once. The starting material was peripheral blood, obtained on day 0 of AZD1222 vaccination. These receptors all stem from an adult in good health.

This chain connects TRBV5-1 to TRBJ2-7; 7 positions match TRBD1. V shed 4 bases, J shed 3 bases, and the junction held 7 bases outside the gene matches. Germline CDR1 and CDR2: SGHRS and YFSETQ. The CDR3 is made up of 14 amino acids. The chain's CDR3 is CASSTTGSSYEQYF. The CDR3 region has the DNA TGCGCCAGCAGCACGACAGGGTCGAGCTACGAGCAGTACTTC.

The DNA for the CDR3 is TGTGCCAGCTCGGTCATGAACACCGGGGAGCTGTTTTTT. Translation: CASSVMNTGELFF. The chain has TRBV12-3 or TRBV12-4 and TRBJ2-2; no clear D. This CDR3 is built from 13 residues. V was clipped by 8 bases and J by 1 base, with 8 bases between them.

This chain joins TRBV5-1 and TRBJ1-4; possibly TRBD1 for D (6 bases). The CDR3 is 16 amino acids. V dropped 2 bases and J dropped 8 bases, with 19 bases sitting between them. Germline CDR1 is SGHRS and CDR2 is YFSETQ. The CDR3 DNA sequence: TGCGCCAGCAGCTTTGGGCAGGGGAGCGTAGGAGAAAAACTGTTTTTT. Translation gives CASSFGQGSVGEKLFF.

The CDR3 region is CASSLGSYNEQFF. CDR3 sequence (DNA): TGTGCCAGCAGCCTAGGAAGCTACAATGAGCAGTTCTTC. This chain connects TRBV3-1 (or the pseudogene TRBV3-2) to TRBJ2-1, with D unresolved. The length of the CDR3 is 13 residues. V was trimmed by 4 bases and J by 3 bases, leaving 7 bases between them. CDR1 LGHDT and CDR2 YNNKEL come from the germline V gene (reference sequence).

The chain carries TRBV6-5 and TRBJ1-4; D unclear. This CDR3 has 14 residues. The germline gives CDR1 MNHEY, CDR2 SVGAGI. The V end was cut by 6 bases, the J end by 7 bases, with 15 bases between. The CDR3 DNA sequence: TGTGCCAGCAGAGGCCCGTTTGGAATTGAAAAACTGTTTTTT. It translates to CASRGPFGIEKLFF.

V and J are TRBV10-2 and TRBJ2-2; D is ambiguous. Trimming cost V 7 bases and J 3 bases, with 9 bases left between them. Germline lookup yields CDR1 WSHSY and CDR2 SAAADI. The CDR3 spans 13 residues. CDR3 sequence (DNA): TGCGCCAGCAAAGAATTTTACACCGGGGAGCTGTTTTTT. It specifies CASKEFYTGELFF.

The chain employs TRBV6-5 and TRBJ1-2, with D maybe TRBD1 (5 bases). V was cut by 3 bases and J by 8 bases, with 16 bases left in between. The CDR3 covers 14 residues. Per germline, CDR1 MNHEY and CDR2 SVGAGI. The chain's CDR3 is CASSYRYPRDGYTF. CDR3 nucleotides: TGTGCCAGCAGTTATCGGTACCCCAGGGACGGCTACACCTTC.

As for this clone: Other DNA sequences in this sample translate to the same CDR3. This chain connects TRBV5-1 to TRBJ2-2; 7 bases map to TRBD1. The CDR3 runs 15 residues. Per the germline V gene, CDR1 is SGHRS and CDR2 is YFSETQ. J was trimmed by 4 bases and V by 0 bases; bases with no gene match: 3. The CDR3 DNA is TGCGCCAGCAGCTTGGGAGCAGGGGGCACCGGGGAGCTGTTTTTT. Its protein is CASSLGAGGTGELFF.

The J gene is TRBJ2-1, the V gene TRBV5-4; no clear D gene. The CDR3 has 14 residues. The germline V gene has CDR1 SGHNT and CDR2 YYREEE (reference sequence). Trimming shortened V by 3 bases and J by 4 bases, and 11 bases separated the two germline ends. CDR3 nucleotide sequence: TGTGCCAGCAGCTCAGACTCGGTATACAATGAGCAGTTCTTC. Translated: CASSSDSVYNEQFF.

This rearrangement joins TRBV18 to TRBJ2-2, with TRBD1 matching 7 bases. J lost 6 bases, V lost 6 bases, and 13 bases had no gene match. Germline CDR1 reads KGHSH; CDR2 reads LQKENI. CDR3 length equals 16 residues. CDR3 nucleotides: TGTGCCAGCTCGAAGACAGGGTCGGGTTCTGCCGGGGAGCTGTTTTTT. It translates to CASSKTGSGSAGELFF. Variable domain in full (rest from reference TRBV18 and TRBJ2-2): NAGVMQNPRHLVRRRGQEARLRCSPMKGHSHVYWYRQLPEEGLKFMVYLQKENIIDESGMPKERFSAEFPKEGPSILRIQQVVRGDSAAYFCASSKTGSGSAGELFFGEGSRLTVL.

The chain couples TRBV19 to TRBJ1-2; 9 bases are a match to TRBD1. Germline loops: CDR1 LNHDA, CDR2 SQIVND (reference sequence). Trimming took 2 bases from V and 4 from J; bases not matched to a gene: 14. The CDR3 contains 18 residues. CDR3 DNA: TGTGCCAGTAGTATAAGTATGATAGGGACAGGGAATACCTATGGCTACACCTTC. Its protein is CASSISMIGTGNTYGYTF. The full variable domain, completed using reference TRBV19 and TRBJ1-2, is DGGITQSPKYLFRKEGQNVTLSCEQNLNHDAMYWYRQDPGQGLRLIYYSQIVNDFQKGDIAEGYSVSREKKESFPLTVTSAQKNPTAFYLCASSISMIGTGNTYGYTFGSGTRLTVV.

J is TRBJ2-1 and V is TRBV5-8; D unresolved. The CDR3 sequence is 14 residues long. Looked up from germline, CDR1 is SGHTS and CDR2 is YDEGEE. Trimming took 0 bases from V and 2 from J, leaving 6 bases between them. CDR3 protein: CASSLGQTYNEQFF. CDR3 DNA sequence: TGTGCCAGCAGCTTGGGCCAAACCTACAATGAGCAGTTCTTC. The whole variable domain, remainder taken from reference TRBV5-8 and TRBJ2-1, is EAGVTQSPTHLIKTRGQQATLRCSPISGHTSVYWYQQALGLGLQFLLWYDEGEERNRGNFPPRFSGRQFPNYSSELNVNALELEDSALYLCASSLGQTYNEQFFGPGTRLTVL.

This sequence joins TRBV5-1 and TRBJ2-5; 8 bases map to TRBD1. The CDR3 has 14 amino acids. Germline V CDR1 and CDR2: SGHRS, YFSETQ. The V segment lost 4 bases and the J segment 4 bases; nucleotides outside the gene matches: 6. The CDR3 loop reads CASSTGQVGETQYF. The CDR3 DNA sequence: TGCGCCAGCAGCACGGGACAGGTGGGAGAGACCCAGTACTTC.

CDR3 DNA: TGCGCCAGCAGCCAAGAAATGAGAACTGAAGCTTTCTTT. This encodes CASSQEMRTEAFF. The rearrangement joins TRBV4-1 to TRBJ1-1; no firm D call. The CDR3 sequence is 13 residues long. Germline CDR1 reads MGHRA; CDR2 reads YSYEKL. V shed 0 bases and J shed 5 bases, with 7 bases lying between them.

This chain joins TRBV7-9 and TRBJ1-6, with TRBD1 matching over 8 bases. In germline, CDR1 is SEHNR, CDR2 FQNEAQ (reference sequence). Germline trimming cut 4 bases from V and 7 bases from J; bases unmatched to any gene: 6. The CDR3 spans 15 residues. The CDR3 DNA follows: TGTGCCAGCAGCTGGTGGACAGGGATGAATTCACCCCTCCACTTT. It codes for CASSWWTGMNSPLHF. The whole variable domain, remainder taken from reference TRBV7-9 and TRBJ1-6, is DTGVSQNPRHKITKRGQNVTFRCDPISEHNRLYWYRQTLGQGPEFLTYFQNEAQLEKSRLLSDRFSAERPKGSFSTLEIQRTEQGDSAMYLCASSWWTGMNSPLHFGNGTRLTVT.

The genes are TRBV6-6 and TRBJ2-1; tentative D call: TRBD2 (5 bases). This CDR3 is built from 15 residues. CDR1 MNHNY and CDR2 SVGAGI come from the germline V gene (reference sequence). V dropped 7 bases and J dropped 5 bases, with 18 bases sitting between them. CDR3 region: CASNGPFRGDNEQFF. The CDR3 DNA reads TGTGCCAGCAACGGACCCTTCCGGGGTGACAATGAGCAGTTCTTC.

This sequence joins TRBV6-5 and TRBJ1-3, with TRBD1 matching over 9 bases. CDR3 length: 14 residues. V gave up 7 bases and J gave up 4 bases; unmatched junction bases: 5. Germline CDR1 is MNHEY and CDR2 is SVGAGI. The CDR3 region is CASKPGTGGNTIYF. DNA of the CDR3: TGTGCCAGCAAACCAGGGACAGGGGGAAACACCATATATTTT.

V gene TRBV10-1 combines with J gene TRBJ1-2; no clear D. Germline V CDR1 and CDR2: WNHNN, SYGVQD (reference sequence). V was shortened by 0 bases and J by 10 bases, with 12 bases between the two germline ends. The CDR3 length is 13 residues. CDR3 amino acids: CASSESSTGDYTF. The CDR3 DNA follows: TGCGCCAGCAGTGAGTCGAGCACCGGGGACTACACCTTC.

V and J are TRBV7-2 and TRBJ1-2; D ambiguous. The V gene lost 5 bases and the J gene lost 0 bases, with 16 bases spanning the gap. CDR1 is SGHTA, CDR2 FQGNSA, per germline. The CDR3 has 16 residues. The CDR3 loop reads CASSLSRAVANYGYTF. CDR3 coding DNA: TGTGCCAGCAGCCTTTCAAGGGCAGTAGCTAACTATGGCTACACCTTC.

This chain joins TRBV4-3 and TRBJ2-2; D is perhaps TRBD2 (5 bases). With 4 bases removed from V and 5 bases from J, the gap between germline ends came to 14 bases. This CDR3 has 15 amino acids. Germline V gives CDR1 LGHNA, CDR2 YSLEER. Here the CDR3 DNA reads TGCGCCAGCAGCCGGGTACTAGAAAGGACCGGGGAGCTGTTTTTT. Protein product: CASSRVLERTGELFF.

The chain links TRBV27 to TRBJ2-1; no reliable D call. V was pared by 6 bases and J by 2 bases, with 11 bases between. Germline assignment: CDR1 MNHEY and CDR2 SMNVEV (reference sequence). The CDR3 totals 14 residues. CDR3 in amino acids: CASSHSLTYNEQFF. Written as DNA, the CDR3 is TGTGCCAGCAGCCACAGCCTAACCTACAATGAGCAGTTCTTC.

The chain carries TRBV7-3 and TRBJ2-2; 12 positions match TRBD2. Germline V gene sequence: CDR1 SGHTA, CDR2 FQGTGA. The CDR3 has 19 amino acids. V shed 5 bases, J shed 3 bases, and the junction held 13 bases outside the gene matches. The CDR3, as DNA: TGTGCCAGCAGCGGGACTCGGGGGACTAGCGGGTCCTACACCGGGGAGCTGTTTTTT. This gives the protein CASSGTRGTSGSYTGELFF.